This is a list of T cell receptor beta chains from one sample in a study of blood T cell repertoires in COVID-19. TCRdb keeps only in-frame clones here, not all; method: immunoSEQ multiplex PCR. The sample carries about 210,000 clones, about four fifths recorded once. Sequenced material: peripheral blood. All receptors derive from a woman in her sixties with COVID-19, enrolled during active disease. Each CDR3 is given with its conserved first and last residue. A D gene is named only where the DNA matches it firmly. Not every row has a clone size; where given, it reads once, few, many or a size class.

TGTGCCAGCAGTTACACCCTGGGACAGTCTAGGTTTTTT	CASSYTLGQSRFF	TRBD1	once	TRBV28	TRBJ1-4
TGTGCCAGCAGTTCGTACAGGATTGCAGGCGAGCAGTACTTC	CASSSYRIAGEQYF	.	once	TRBV7-2	TRBJ2-7
TGTGCCAGCAGTGAATGGGACAGTCCAACCGGCTACACCTTC	CASSEWDSPTGYTF	TRBD1	.	TRBV25-1	TRBJ1-2
TGTGCCAGCTCCGACAGGGGGCCATTTCAGCCCCAGCATTTT	CASSDRGPFQPQHF	TRBD1	few	TRBV28	TRBJ1-5
TGTGCCAGCAGGGAGGGGATGGCTGAAGCTTTCTTT	CASREGMAEAFF	.	few	TRBV2	TRBJ1-1
TGTGCCTGGAAAATCAGCTATGGCTACACCTTC	CAWKISYGYTF	.	.	TRBV30	TRBJ1-2
TGTGCCAGCACCAGAAGCGGGAGCTCCTACAATGAGCAGTTCTTC	CASTRSGSSYNEQFF	TRBD2	.	TRBV7-2	TRBJ2-1
TGTGCCAGTTCCGGACAGGGAACGAACTATGGCTACACCTTC	CASSGQGTNYGYTF	TRBD1	few	TRBV6-5	TRBJ1-2
TGTGCCAGCAGTTTTGGGGGACAGGCGAGGCGAGAGACCCAGTACTTC	CASSFGGQARRETQYF	TRBD1	.	TRBV28	TRBJ2-5
TGTGCCAGCAGCCCTGGGACAGGGCTTTATCAGCCCCAGCATTTT	CASSPGTGLYQPQHF	TRBD1	few	TRBV11-2	TRBJ1-5
TGTGCAACCGTGGAGGTATATGGCTACACCTTC	CATVEVYGYTF	.	.	TRBV6-5	TRBJ1-2
TGTGCCAGCAGCTCGGGACAGGGGGCTACAGATACGCAGTATTTT	CASSSGQGATDTQYF	TRBD1	.	TRBV7-9	TRBJ2-3
TGTGCCAGCAGCATTAGCGGGAGCTCCTACAATGAGCAGTTCTTC	CASSISGSSYNEQFF	TRBD2	.	TRBV7-9	TRBJ2-1
TGCGCCAGCAGCCGAAGCGCAACTGGAGCCTACGAGCAGTACTTC	CASSRSATGAYEQYF	.	few	TRBV4-3	TRBJ2-7
TGCGCCAGCAGCCAAACCACAGGGTTGAGCAATCAGCCCCAGCATTTT	CASSQTTGLSNQPQHF	.	.	TRBV4-3	TRBJ1-5
TGTGCCAGCAGCTGGGGACAGGGGAACTCAAAACTGTTTTTT	CASSWGQGNSKLFF	TRBD1	.	TRBV5-4	TRBJ1-4
TGTGCCAGTAGTATGCAGGGGGCGGACACCGGGGAGCTGTTTTTT	CASSMQGADTGELFF	TRBD1	.	TRBV19	TRBJ2-2
TGTGCCAGTAGTATAGAGCCAGGGGGCGGCTATGGCTACACCTTC	CASSIEPGGGYGYTF	TRBD1	.	TRBV19	TRBJ1-2
TGCGCCAGCAGCCAAGACCGCGTTAGCGGGAGCCACAATGAGCAGTTCTTC	CASSQDRVSGSHNEQFF	TRBD2	.	TRBV4-3	TRBJ2-1
TGTGCCAGCAGCCAGGACAGGGGCTCCTACAATGAGCAGTTCTTC	CASSQDRGSYNEQFF	TRBD1	.	TRBV11-2	TRBJ2-1
TGTGCCAGCAATCGGGAAACGGAACTCTACAATGAGCAGTTCTTC	CASNRETELYNEQFF	.	.	TRBV27	TRBJ2-1
TGTGCCATCAGTGAAAGACAGGGGGACTCGTCCGGCTACACCTTC	CAISERQGDSSGYTF	TRBD1	many	TRBV10-3	TRBJ1-2
TGTGCCAGCAGAACAGGGGGGTACAATGAGCAGTTCTTC	CASRTGGYNEQFF	TRBD1	.	TRBV12-3/TRBV12-4	TRBJ2-1
TGTGCTAGTGGTTTGGTACCCGGGAATACGCAGTATTTT	CASGLVPGNTQYF	.	.	TRBV12-5	TRBJ2-3
TGTGCCAGCAGCTTGGCCGGGCTAGCGGACAATGAGCAGTTCTTC	CASSLAGLADNEQFF	TRBD2	.	TRBV5-4	TRBJ2-1
TGTGCCAGCAGCTTAATCGGTGGGACTAGCACAGATACGCAGTATTTT	CASSLIGGTSTDTQYF	.	.	TRBV7-2	TRBJ2-3
TGTGCCAGCGGCCAACGAAGGGGCGAGACCCAGTACTTC	CASGQRRGETQYF	.	.	TRBV7-3	TRBJ2-5
TGTGCCATCAGGGGACTAGCGGGAGGCGAGCAGTACTTC	CAIRGLAGGEQYF	TRBD2	once	TRBV10-3	TRBJ2-7
TGTGCCAGCTTACTAGCGGGCCTTATCACAGATACGCAGTATTTT	CASLLAGLITDTQYF	TRBD2	.	TRBV6-5	TRBJ2-3
TGTGCCAGCAGTGCCTCATTTAGCGGGACAGATACGCAGTATTTT	CASSASFSGTDTQYF	TRBD2	once	TRBV6-4	TRBJ2-3
TGCAGCGTTGACCTCACGGGGGGGACTAGCGGGAGGAGGGCAGATACGCAGTATTTT	CSVDLTGGTSGRRADTQYF	TRBD2	.	TRBV29-1	TRBJ2-3
TGTGCCAGCAGCGCCGATCTTGCAGGGGTGAACACTGAAGCTTTCTTT	CASSADLAGVNTEAFF	.	once	TRBV9	TRBJ1-1
TGCGCCAGCAGACTAGGACTAGCGAACACCGGGGAGCTGTTTTTT	CASRLGLANTGELFF	TRBD2	once	TRBV5-1	TRBJ2-2
TGTGCCAGTAGTATAGGGGCAGGGAAAGAGACCCAGTACTTC	CASSIGAGKETQYF	.	.	TRBV19	TRBJ2-5
TGTGCCACCCGACAGGGGGGCCAGCCCCAGCATTTT	CATRQGGQPQHF	TRBD1	.	TRBV19	TRBJ1-5
TGCAGCGTTGAAGAGACTAGCGTCCGGGACATTCAGTACTTC	CSVEETSVRDIQYF	TRBD2	.	TRBV29-1	TRBJ2-4
TGTGCCAGCAGCTTAATTAGCGGGCTTAGCACAGATACGCAGTATTTT	CASSLISGLSTDTQYF	TRBD2	.	TRBV7-2	TRBJ2-3
TGTGCCAGCAGAAGGAGTGGGAATTCACCCCTCCACTTT	CASRRSGNSPLHF	.	.	TRBV28	TRBJ1-6
TGCGCCAGCAGCTTGGGTGGGAGCCCCTACGAGCAGTACTTC	CASSLGGSPYEQYF	.	.	TRBV5-1	TRBJ2-7
TGTGCCAGCAGCTCCAGGACAGGGGTGTCAGGCACCATATATTTT	CASSSRTGVSGTIYF	TRBD1	.	TRBV11-2	TRBJ1-3
TGTGCCTGGAGTGTACTCGGCAATCAGCCCCAGCATTTT	CAWSVLGNQPQHF	.	.	TRBV30	TRBJ1-5
TGTGCCAGCAGAAGAACTAGCGGTCCGTTCTTC	CASRRTSGPFF	TRBD2	.	TRBV6-1	TRBJ2-1
TGCGCCAGCAGCTTGGCTCTAGCGGGAGGGGGCACAGATACGCAGTATTTT	CASSLALAGGGTDTQYF	TRBD2	.	TRBV5-1	TRBJ2-3
TGTGCCAGCAGCTTAGGGACCGCGGGGCCCACAGATACGCAGTATTTT	CASSLGTAGPTDTQYF	.	.	TRBV5-8	TRBJ2-3
TGTGCCAGCAGGATAGGAACAGGTTTAGTCGGCAATGAGCAGTTCTTC	CASRIGTGLVGNEQFF	.	.	TRBV27	TRBJ2-1
TGTGCCAGCAGTGACTCGAATGGGGGCGACGAGCAGTACTTC	CASSDSNGGDEQYF	.	.	TRBV6-4	TRBJ2-7
TGTGCCAGCAGTTTCCTACACGAGGCTTCACCCCTCCACTTT	CASSFLHEASPLHF	.	.	TRBV6-6	TRBJ1-6
TGTGCCAGTAGTATGGTAAGCGTTTCCTACGAGCAGTACTTC	CASSMVSVSYEQYF	.	.	TRBV19	TRBJ2-7